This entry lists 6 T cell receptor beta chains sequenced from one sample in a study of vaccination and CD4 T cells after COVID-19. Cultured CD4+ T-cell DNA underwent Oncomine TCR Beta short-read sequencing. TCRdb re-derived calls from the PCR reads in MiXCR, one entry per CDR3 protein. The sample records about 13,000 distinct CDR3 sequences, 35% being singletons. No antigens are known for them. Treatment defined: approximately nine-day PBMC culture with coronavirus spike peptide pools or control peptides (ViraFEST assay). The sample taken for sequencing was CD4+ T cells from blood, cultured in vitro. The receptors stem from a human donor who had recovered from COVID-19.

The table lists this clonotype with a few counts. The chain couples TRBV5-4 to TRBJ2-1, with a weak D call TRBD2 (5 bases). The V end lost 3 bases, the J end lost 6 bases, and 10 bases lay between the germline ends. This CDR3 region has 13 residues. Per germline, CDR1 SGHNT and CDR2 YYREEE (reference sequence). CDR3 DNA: TGTGCCAGCAGCTCGGTTACTAGCAATGAGCAGTTCTTC. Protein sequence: CASSSVTSNEQFF. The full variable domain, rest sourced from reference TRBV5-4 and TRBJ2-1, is ETGVTQSPTHLIKTRGQQVTLRCSSQSGHNTVSWYQQALGQGPQFIFQYYREEENGRGNFPPRFSGLQFPNYSSELNVNALELDDSALYLCASSSVTSNEQFFGPGTRLTVL.

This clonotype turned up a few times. CDR3 in DNA: TGTGCCAGCAGTTGGACAGGGGGGAACTATGGCTACACCTTC. Its protein is CASSWTGGNYGYTF. The chain links TRBV27 to TRBJ1-2, with TRBD1 matching over 10 bases. This CDR3 is 14 amino acids long. Germline trimming cut 4 bases from V and 2 bases from J; bases unmatched to any gene: 1. CDR1 and CDR2 from the germline V gene are MNHEY and SMNVEV (reference sequence).

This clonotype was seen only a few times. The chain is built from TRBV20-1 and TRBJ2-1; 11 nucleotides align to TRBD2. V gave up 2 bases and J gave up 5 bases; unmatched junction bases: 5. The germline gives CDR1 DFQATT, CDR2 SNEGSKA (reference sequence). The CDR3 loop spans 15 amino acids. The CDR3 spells CSARPGTSGNNEQFF. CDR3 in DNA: TGCAGTGCTAGACCCGGGACTAGCGGAAACAATGAGCAGTTCTTC.

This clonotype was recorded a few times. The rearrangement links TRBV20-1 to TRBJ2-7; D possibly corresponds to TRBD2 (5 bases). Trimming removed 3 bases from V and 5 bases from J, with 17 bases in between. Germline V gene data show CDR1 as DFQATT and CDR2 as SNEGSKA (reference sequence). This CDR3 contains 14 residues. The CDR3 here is CSASTWEKGDEQYF. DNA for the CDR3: TGCAGTGCTAGTACGTGGGAGAAGGGTGACGAGCAGTACTTC.

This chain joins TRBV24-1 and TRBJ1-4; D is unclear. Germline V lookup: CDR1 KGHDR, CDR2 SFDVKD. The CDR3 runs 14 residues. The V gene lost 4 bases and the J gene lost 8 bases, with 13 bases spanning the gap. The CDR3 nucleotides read TGTGCCACCAGTGACCCCCGGGTGGCCGAAAAACTGTTTTTT. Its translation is CATSDPRVAEKLFF.

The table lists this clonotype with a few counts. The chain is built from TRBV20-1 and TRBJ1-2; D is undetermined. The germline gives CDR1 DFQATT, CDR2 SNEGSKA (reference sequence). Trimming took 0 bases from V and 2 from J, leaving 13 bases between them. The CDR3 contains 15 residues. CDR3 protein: CSARDSVYTNYGYTF. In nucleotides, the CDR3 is TGCAGTGCTAGAGATAGTGTGTACACGAACTATGGCTACACCTTC.